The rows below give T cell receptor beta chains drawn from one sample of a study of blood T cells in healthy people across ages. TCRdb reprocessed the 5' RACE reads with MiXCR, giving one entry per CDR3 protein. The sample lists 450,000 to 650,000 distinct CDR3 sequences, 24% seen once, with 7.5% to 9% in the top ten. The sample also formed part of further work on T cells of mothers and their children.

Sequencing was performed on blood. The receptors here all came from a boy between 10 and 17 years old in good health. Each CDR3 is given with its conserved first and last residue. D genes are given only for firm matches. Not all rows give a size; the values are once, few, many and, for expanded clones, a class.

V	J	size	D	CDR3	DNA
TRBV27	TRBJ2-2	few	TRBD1	CASTNRGSNTGELFF	TGTGCCAGCACGAACAGGGGCTCGAACACCGGGGAGCTGTTTTTT
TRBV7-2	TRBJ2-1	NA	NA	CASSLAGGIEQFF	TGTGCCAGCAGCTTAGCAGGGGGTATTGAGCAGTTCTTC
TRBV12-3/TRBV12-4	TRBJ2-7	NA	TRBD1	CASSSDRGLGEQYF	TGTGCCAGCAGTTCGGACAGGGGGTTGGGCGAGCAGTACTTC
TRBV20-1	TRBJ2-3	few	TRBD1	CSANDRAVNTDTQYF	TGCAGTGCCAACGACAGGGCTGTGAACACAGATACGCAGTATTTT
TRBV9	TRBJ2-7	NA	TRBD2	CASSVGLAGGSYEQYF	TGTGCCAGCAGCGTGGGACTAGCGGGGGGAAGCTACGAGCAGTACTTC
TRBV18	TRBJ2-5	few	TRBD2	CASSPWTSAYQETQYF	TGTGCCAGCTCACCATGGACTAGCGCGTACCAAGAGACCCAGTACTTC
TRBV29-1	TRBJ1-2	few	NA	CSARKGSSYTF	TGCAGCGCCCGAAAGGGGAGCAGCTACACCTTC
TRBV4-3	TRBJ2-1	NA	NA	CASSQEKGPEAYNEQFF	TGCGCCAGCAGCCAAGAGAAGGGACCGGAAGCCTACAATGAGCAGTTCTTC
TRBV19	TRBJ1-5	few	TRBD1	CASSGGQGSQPQHF	TGTGCCAGTAGTGGAGGACAGGGGAGTCAGCCCCAGCATTTT
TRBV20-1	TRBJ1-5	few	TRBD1	CSAGRDRGNQPQHF	TGCAGTGCTGGCCGGGACAGGGGCAATCAGCCCCAGCATTTT
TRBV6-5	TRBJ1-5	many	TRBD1	CASSKDRGNQPQHF	TGTGCCAGCAGTAAAGACAGGGGGAATCAGCCCCAGCATTTT
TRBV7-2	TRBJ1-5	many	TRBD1	CASSQTGVVSNQPQHF	TGTGCCAGCAGCCAAACAGGGGTCGTAAGCAATCAGCCCCAGCATTTT
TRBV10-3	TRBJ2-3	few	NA	CAISEADTQYF	TGTGCCATCAGTGAGGCAGATACGCAGTATTTT
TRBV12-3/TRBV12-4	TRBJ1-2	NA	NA	CASSVESFNYGYTF	TGTGCCAGCAGTGTCGAGAGCTTTAACTATGGCTACACCTTC
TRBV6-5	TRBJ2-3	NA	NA	CATGRGRTDTQYF	TGTGCCACCGGGCGGGGCCGCACAGATACGCAGTATTTT
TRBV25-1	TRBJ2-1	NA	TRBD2	CASSEFGGGANEQFF	TGTGCCAGCAGTGAATTCGGCGGGGGGGCAAATGAGCAGTTCTTC
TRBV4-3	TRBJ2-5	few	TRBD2	CASSQASGTSGSQETQYF	TGCGCCAGCAGCCAAGCGAGCGGGACTAGCGGAAGCCAAGAGACCCAGTACTTC
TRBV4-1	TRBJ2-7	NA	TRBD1	CASSQSEQGANEQYF	TGCGCCAGCAGCCAAAGTGAACAGGGGGCCAACGAGCAGTACTTC
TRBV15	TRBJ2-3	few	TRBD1	CATSTPGQGTDTQYF	TGTGCCACCAGCACCCCGGGACAGGGGACAGATACGCAGTATTTT
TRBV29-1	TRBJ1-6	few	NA	CSDGAEVWGESSYNSPLHF	TGCAGCGACGGAGCTGAGGTGTGGGGTGAAAGCTCCTATAATTCACCCCTCCACTTT
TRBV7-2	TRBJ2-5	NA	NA	CASSLTPGPKFF	TGTGCCAGCAGCTTAACACCGGGACCCAAGTTCTTC
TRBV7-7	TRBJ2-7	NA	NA	CASSLAGGSLYEQYF	TGTGCTAGCAGCTTAGCAGGAGGGAGTCTCTACGAGCAGTACTTC
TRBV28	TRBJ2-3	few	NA	CASSFSGGTDTQCF	TGTGCCAGCAGTTTCTCGGGGGGCACGGATACGCAGTGTTTT
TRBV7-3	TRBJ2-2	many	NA	CASSLLGSTGELFF	TGTGCCAGCAGCCTTTTGGGGAGCACCGGGGAGCTGTTTTTT
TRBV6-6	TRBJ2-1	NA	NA	CASVGVYSVSYNEQFF	TGTGCCAGCGTGGGGGTTTACTCTGTGAGCTACAATGAGCAGTTCTTC
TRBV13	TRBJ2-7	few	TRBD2	CASDTSGGSYEQYF	TGTGCCAGCGACACTTCGGGGGGCTCCTACGAGCAGTACTTC
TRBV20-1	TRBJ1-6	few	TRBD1	CSARRGGGDSPLHF	TGCAGTGCTAGAAGGGGAGGGGGCGATTCACCCCTCCACTTT
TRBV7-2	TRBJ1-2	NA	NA	CASSLEWGYTF	TGTGCCAGCAGCTTAGAGTGGGGCTACACCTTC
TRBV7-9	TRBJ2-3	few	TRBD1	CASSLNQGARDTQYF	TGTGCCAGCAGCTTAAACCAGGGGGCAAGAGATACGCAGTATTTT
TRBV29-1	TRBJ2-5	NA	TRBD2	CSVEGGAGGLQETQYF	TGCAGCGTTGAAGGGGGAGCGGGAGGGCTCCAAGAGACCCAGTACTTC
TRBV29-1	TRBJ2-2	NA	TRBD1	CSVRTGTGELFF	TGCAGCGTTCGGACAGGGACCGGGGAGCTGTTTTTT
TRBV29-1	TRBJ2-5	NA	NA	CSVVGVIETQYF	TGCAGCGTTGTGGGCGTGATTGAGACCCAGTACTTC
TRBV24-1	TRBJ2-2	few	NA	CATSDPGETGELFF	TGTGCCACCAGTGATCCGGGAGAGACCGGGGAGCTGTTTTTT
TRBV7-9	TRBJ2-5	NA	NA	CASSLTLRRDKETQYF	TGTGCCAGCAGCTTAACTCTACGGAGGGACAAAGAGACCCAGTACTTC
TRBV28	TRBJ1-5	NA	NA	CASSRAQEGDQPQHF	TGTGCCAGCAGTAGGGCCCAGGAGGGGGATCAGCCCCAGCATTTT
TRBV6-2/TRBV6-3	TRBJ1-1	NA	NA	CASSSPVGTTEAFF	TGTGCCAGCAGTTCCCCCGTGGGAACGACTGAAGCTTTCTTT
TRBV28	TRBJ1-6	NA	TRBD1	CASSSGQSNSPLHF	TGTGCCAGCAGTTCGGGACAGTCTAATTCACCCCTCCACTTT
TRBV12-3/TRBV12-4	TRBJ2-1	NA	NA	CASSPSASAPPYNEQFF	TGTGCCAGCAGTCCGTCGGCTAGCGCCCCCCCCTACAATGAGCAGTTCTTC
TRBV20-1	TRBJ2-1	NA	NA	CSAHRGGYNEQFF	TGCAGTGCCCATAGGGGGGGCTACAATGAGCAGTTCTTC
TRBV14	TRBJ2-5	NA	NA	CASSQSSVAQMETQYF	TGTGCCAGCAGCCAATCCAGCGTGGCCCAAATGGAGACCCAGTACTTC
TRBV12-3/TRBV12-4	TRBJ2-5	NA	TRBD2	CASSLGLAAETQYF	TGTGCCAGCAGCCTGGGACTAGCTGCGGAGACCCAGTACTTC
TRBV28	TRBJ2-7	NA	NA	CASSPQRLGSVYEQYF	TGTGCCAGCAGTCCACAAAGACTAGGGTCGGTTTACGAGCAGTACTTC